The 30 T cell receptor beta chains presented below share a single source sample, sequenced in a study of T-cell reconstitution after alpha-beta-depleted transplantation in children (dated by TCRdb to about 2016). The treatment or condition label, as the study defines it: allogeneic hematopoietic cell transplantation with graft depleted of TCRalphabeta T cells and CD19 B cells. The library was built by means of PCR. The sample was run on an Illumina HiSeq 2500. TCR libraries were prepared with molecular barcoding, using unique molecular identifiers to normalize TCRbeta repertoire quantification. The raw public reads went through TCRdb reprocessing: fastp at Q25, MiXCR clone calling, in-frame beta chains kept. Entries are consolidated by CDR3 protein sequence, retaining the most common genes and DNA. For this sample the table gives about 580,000 distinct CDR3 sequences, of which more than 20% were detected only once. Together, the top ten hold over 12% of the sample.

This specimen consisted of PBMCs, mostly from graft donor cells, obtained 360 days after TCRalphabeta/CD19-depleted stem cell transplant. The receptor source for this set is a boy younger than two who had a stem cell transplant for acute myeloid leukemia, so the T cells may come from the graft donor.

This clonotype was found many times. The chain's CDR3 is CASSLELGGNTEAFF. CDR3 in DNA: TGTGCCAGCAGTCTGGAACTTGGGGGGAACACTGAAGCTTTCTTT. The chain combines TRBV12-3 or TRBV12-4 with TRBJ1-1; the D gene is possibly TRBD1 (5 bases). Between the trimmed V and J ends, which lost 5 bases and 1 base, there was a span of 14 bases. There are 15 residues in the CDR3.

This clonotype appeared a few times. CDR3 in amino acids: CATGTGGASNTGELFF. CDR3 nucleotides: TGTGCCACAGGCACCGGGGGGGCCTCGAACACCGGGGAGCTGTTTTTT. The V and J genes are TRBV15 and TRBJ2-2; 8 positions agree with TRBD2. The CDR3 runs to 16 residues. The trim removed 9 bases at V and 0 bases at J, leaving 9 bases unmatched. The germline CDR1 and CDR2 sequences are LNHNV and YYDKDF (reference sequence).

This rearrangement joins TRBV20-1 to TRBJ1-4; weak D call: TRBD1 (6 bases). CDR1 and CDR2 (germline): DFQATT, SNEGSKA (reference sequence). With 0 bases removed from V and 4 bases from J, the gap between germline ends came to 27 bases. This CDR3 contains 20 residues. CDR3 nucleotide sequence: TGCAGTGCTAGAGATCCGAGAGGTGGGGGCAGGGGAGGCGTTAATGAAAAACTGTTTTTT. Encoded protein: CSARDPRGGGRGGVNEKLFF.

The chain carries TRBV6-1 and TRBJ2-1, with TRBD2 matching over 8 bases. V dropped 3 bases and J dropped 0; count of bases not matched to a gene: 10. This CDR3 has 18 residues. The germline V gene encodes CDR1 MNHNS and CDR2 SASEGT. The CDR3 sequence: CASSDPGTSVASYNEQFF. The CDR3 coding sequence is TGTGCCAGCAGTGACCCCGGGACTAGTGTCGCCTCCTACAATGAGCAGTTCTTC.

This clonotype showed up just a few times. The chain combines TRBV20-1 with TRBJ2-7; 8 bases agree with TRBD1. The length of the CDR3 is 16 residues. Germline V gene sequence: CDR1 DFQATT, CDR2 SNEGSKA (reference sequence). V gave up 6 bases and J gave up 0 bases; unmatched junction bases: 13. The CDR3 DNA follows: TGCAGTGCCACCCCAGGGGGCCGACGCAGCTCCTACGAGCAGTACGTC. Translating gives CSATPGGRRSSYEQYV.

This rearrangement joins TRBV11-2 to TRBJ2-7; 11 nucleotides match TRBD2. J gave up 0 bases and V 6 bases, and 10 bases lay outside the gene matches. The CDR3 is 17 amino acids. CDR1 is SGHAT and CDR2 is FQNNGV in the germline V gene. The CDR3 protein is CASSWTSGSDRSYEQYV. The CDR3 DNA is TGTGCCAGCAGTTGGACTAGCGGGTCCGACCGCTCCTACGAGCAGTACGTC.

This clonotype was seen many times. The chain joins TRBV7-7 to TRBJ2-2, with D unresolved. The germline V and J ends were trimmed by 5 bases and 3 bases, with 10 bases remaining between them. This CDR3 is 14 amino acids long. CDR1 SSHAT and CDR2 FNYEAQ come from the germline V gene (reference sequence). This CDR3 is CASSPTEYTGELFF. CDR3 nucleotides: TGTGCCAGCAGCCCTACGGAGTACACCGGGGAGCTGTTTTTT.

The chain has TRBV4-1 and TRBJ2-7, with D maybe TRBD2 (6 bases). The germline V gene has CDR1 MGHRA and CDR2 YSYEKL. The CDR3 covers 14 residues. Deletions cut 1 base from V and 6 bases from J, with 13 bases between. The CDR3, as DNA: TGCGCCAGCAGCCAAGTTGGAGGGGTAGGCGAGCAGTACGTC. Translating gives CASSQVGGVGEQYV.

This clonotype showed up many times. The V call is TRBV2, the J call TRBJ1-1; D unresolved. The V end lost 10 bases, the J end lost 1 base, and 13 bases lay between the germline ends. The CDR3 consists of 13 residues. Germline V CDR1 and CDR2: SNHLY, FYNNEI. CDR3 DNA: TGTGCCACCTCAGTCGCCAAGAACACTGAAGCTTTCTTT. Translated: CATSVAKNTEAFF.

This clonotype appeared a few times. The rearrangement links TRBV6-5 to TRBJ1-2; D might be TRBD1 (6 bases). This CDR3 is 13 amino acids long. The germline V gene encodes CDR1 MNHEY and CDR2 SVGAGI. Trimming removed 2 bases from V and 8 bases from J, with 12 bases in between. In DNA form, the CDR3 reads TGTGCCAGCAGTTACCCAGGGGCCGGAGGCTACACCTTC. It encodes CASSYPGAGGYTF.

The table lists this clonotype with a few counts. The rearrangement uses TRBV12-3 or TRBV12-4 and TRBJ2-7; D might be TRBD1 or TRBD2, each matching 5 bases. The CDR3 has 13 amino acids. Trimming shortened V by 6 bases and J by 2 bases, and 11 bases separated the two germline ends. CDR3 nucleotide sequence: TGTGCCAGCAGAGGGGACGGACCCTACGAGCAGTACTTC. It encodes CASRGDGPYEQYF.

The chain has TRBV13 and TRBJ2-5; D might be TRBD2 (6 bases). This CDR3 has 13 residues. V lost 8 bases and J 5 bases, leaving 15 bases between the germline ends. The V gene's germline CDR1 is PRHDT and CDR2 FYEKMQ (reference sequence). CDR3 in DNA: TGTGCCAGCCGGGACTCTCTCCGGGAGACCCAGTACTTC. It specifies CASRDSLRETQYF. Looking up the rest from reference TRBV13 and TRBJ2-5 gives the full variable domain: AAGVIQSPRHLIKEKRETATLKCYPIPRHDTVYWYQQGPGQDPQFLISFYEKMQSDKGSIPDRFSAQQFSDYHSELNMSSLELGDSALYFCASRDSLRETQYFGPGTRLLVL.

The sample holds many counts of this clonotype. The CDR3 region is CASSPLPLAGAGEQFF. The CDR3 bases are TGCGCCAGCAGCCCCCTCCCACTAGCGGGGGCTGGGGAGCAGTTCTTC. This chain links TRBV5-1 with TRBJ2-1; 11 bases are a match to TRBD2. The CDR3 covers 16 residues. V dropped 4 bases and J dropped 10; count of bases not matched to a gene: 13. In germline, CDR1 is SGHRS, CDR2 YFSETQ.

This clonotype has only a few counts. The CDR3 spells CSARGQGPNTEAFF. CDR3 bases: TGCAGTGCTAGAGGTCAGGGACCCAACACTGAAGCTTTCTTT. This chain uses TRBV20-1 with TRBJ1-1, with D maybe TRBD1 (5 bases). There are 14 residues in the CDR3. V was pared by 1 base and J by 2 bases, with 11 bases between. CDR1 is DFQATT, CDR2 SNEGSKA, per germline (reference sequence).

On this clonotype itself: Since a much larger clone is just one base distant, this may be a read error. The chain is built from TRBV4-2 and TRBJ1-1; 7 nucleotides line up with TRBD1. Trimming cost V 1 base and J 10 bases; bases outside gene matches: 18. This CDR3 has 17 residues. In germline, CDR1 is LGHNA, CDR2 YNFKEQ. CDR3 amino acids: CASSQVSDRQGMLVAFF. CDR3 sequence (DNA): TGTGCCAGCAGCCAAGTTTCGGATAGACAGGGAATGTTGGTAGCTTTCTTT.

The V call is TRBV24-1, the J call TRBJ2-1, with D uncertain. This CDR3 contains 16 residues. Germline loops: CDR1 KGHDR, CDR2 SFDVKD. V lost 0 bases and J lost 9, with 17 bases in between. This chain's CDR3 is CATSDLYLDVTGEQFF. Here the CDR3 DNA reads TGTGCCACCAGTGATTTGTATCTTGACGTCACCGGTGAGCAGTTCTTC.

The chain couples TRBV6-5 to TRBJ2-7, with D perhaps TRBD2 (5 bases). This CDR3 is 16 amino acids long. The germline V gene has CDR1 MNHEY and CDR2 SVGAGI. Trimming removed 0 bases from V and 2 bases from J, with 14 bases in between. This chain's CDR3 is CASSYSSQDWAYEQYF. The CDR3 DNA reads as TGTGCCAGCAGTTACTCGAGTCAGGACTGGGCCTACGAGCAGTACTTC.

There are a few counts of this clonotype. In nucleotides, the CDR3 is TGCAGTGCTAGAGCTACGGGACACCCGAACACTGAAGCTTTCTTT. Its translation is CSARATGHPNTEAFF. This chain uses TRBV20-1 with TRBJ1-1, with a weak D call TRBD1 (6 bases). The CDR3 loop spans 15 amino acids. Germline lookup yields CDR1 DFQATT and CDR2 SNEGSKA (reference sequence). The V and J ends lost 1 base and 1 base respectively, with 13 bases between them.

The chain couples TRBV12-3 or TRBV12-4 to TRBJ2-1; TRBD2 matches at 7 bases. V was clipped by 4 bases and J by 4 bases; unmatched bases: 7. The CDR3 consists of 15 residues. The CDR3, as DNA: TGTGCCAGCAGTTCCCTAGCGGAATTTTACAATGAGCAGTTCTTC. It translates to CASSSLAEFYNEQFF.

The chain links TRBV21-1 to TRBJ2-7. TRBV21-1 is a pseudogene segment. CDR3 size: 14 residues. The CDR3 bases are TGTGCCAGCAGCAAGGCAGGGGGCTCCTACGAGCAGTACGTC. Protein sequence: CASSKAGGSYEQYV.

CDR3 region: CASGGDRETEAFF. The DNA of the CDR3 is TGTGCTAGTGGTGGGGACAGGGAGACTGAAGCTTTCTTT. The chain joins TRBV12-5 to TRBJ1-1, with TRBD1 matching over 9 bases. V trimming: 5 bases; J trimming: 5 bases; junction bases outside the gene matches: 3. The CDR3 covers 13 residues. Germline CDR1 LGHNT, CDR2 FRNRAP.

This clonotype turned up a few times. The rearrangement joins TRBV4-3 to TRBJ1-1; TRBD1 aligns across 10 bases. Germline CDR1 is LGHNA and CDR2 is YSLEER. Germline trimming cut 1 base from V and 1 base from J; bases unmatched to any gene: 12. The CDR3 spans 19 residues. This CDR3 is CASSQASGQGFTGNTEAFF. The CDR3 DNA reads TGCGCCAGCAGCCAAGCGTCGGGACAGGGGTTTACGGGGAACACTGAAGCTTTCTTT.

The chain couples TRBV12-3 or TRBV12-4 to TRBJ2-7; D is perhaps TRBD1 (5 bases). Trimming removed 3 bases at V and 6 bases at J, with 9 bases between. This CDR3 comprises 12 residues. In DNA form, the CDR3 reads TGTGCCAGCAGTTTTGGACAACCCGAGCAGTACTTC. Protein sequence: CASSFGQPEQYF.

In this sample, this clonotype turned up a few times. The V and J genes are TRBV20-1 and TRBJ1-1; D is perhaps TRBD1 (6 bases). CDR1 is DFQATT and CDR2 is SNEGSKA in the germline V gene (reference sequence). The CDR3 contains 12 residues. Trimming stripped 5 bases from V and 11 bases from J, with 18 bases between. The CDR3 spells CSARGQSRLAFF. CDR3 sequence (DNA): TGCAGTGCTCGTGGACAGTCTCGGCTGGCTTTCTTT.

This clonotype was recorded once. For the CDR3, the DNA is TGCAGTGCTTCTGGGGTCCGCCACTCTGGGACAGGGGACGGCTACACCTTC. Its translation is CSASGVRHSGTGDGYTF. This chain links TRBV20-1 with TRBJ1-2; 10 nucleotides match TRBD1. Germline assignment: CDR1 DFQATT and CDR2 SNEGSKA (reference sequence). Losses at the gene ends were 5 bases for V and 8 bases for J; bases not matched to a gene: 20. CDR3 length: 17 amino acids.

CDR3 sequence reads: CASSLRAGHTGELFF. As DNA, the CDR3 is TGTGCCAGCAGTTTAAGGGCGGGGCACACCGGGGAGCTGTTTTTT. The chain is built from TRBV12-3 or TRBV12-4 and TRBJ2-2, with D possibly matching TRBD2 (6 bases). Trimming took off 2 bases at V and 3 bases at J, with 10 bases between the two ends. The CDR3 consists of 15 residues.

This chain links TRBV10-1 with TRBJ1-1, with 8 bases matching TRBD1. The CDR3 is made up of 19 amino acids. V lost 6 bases, J lost 3 bases, and 21 bases stayed unmatched. The germline gives CDR1 WNHNN, CDR2 SYGVQD (reference sequence). CDR3 coding DNA: TGCGCCAGCAGGGGGGTGGGACGTGAGGACAGGGCTTCGTACACTGAAGCTTTCTTT. It yields the protein CASRGVGREDRASYTEAFF.

This clonotype was detected only once. The chain links TRBV6-2 or TRBV6-3 to TRBJ2-7; weak D call: TRBD1 (6 bases). The V end lost 0 bases, the J end lost 0 bases, and 6 bases lay between the germline ends. CDR3 length: 14 amino acids. Germline V gene lookup returns CDR1 MNHEY and CDR2 SVGEGT. The CDR3 DNA follows: TGTGCCAGCAGTTACTCGGACAGCTCCTACGAGCAGTACTTC. Protein: CASSYSDSSYEQYF.

This clonotype was seen a few times. The rearrangement uses TRBV20-1 and TRBJ2-5; 7 nucleotides match TRBD1. Germline V gene lookup returns CDR1 DFQATT and CDR2 SNEGSKA (reference sequence). V dropped 3 bases and J dropped 7; count of bases not matched to a gene: 11. The CDR3 runs 14 residues. The DNA for the CDR3 is TGCAGTGCTAGGCCTAATAAGGGGGCGGGGACCCAGTACTTC. Translated: CSARPNKGAGTQYF.

CDR3 in amino acids: CSASPSQRGGTGELFF. The DNA of the CDR3 is TGCAGTGCTAGCCCCTCGCAGCGGGGTGGTACCGGGGAGCTGTTTTTT. This chain links TRBV20-1 with TRBJ2-2; 7 bases agree with TRBD2. Looked up from germline, CDR1 is DFQATT and CDR2 is SNEGSKA (reference sequence). The V and J ends lost 3 bases and 5 bases, in that order; junction bases with no gene match: 12. The CDR3 has 16 amino acids.